One and the same sample provided the 29 T cell receptor beta chains below, sequenced in a study of Ad26.COV2.S vaccination and SARS-CoV-2 variants. Regarding treatment: over 15 received Ad26.COV2.S at low or high dose, single or two shots; 5 received placebo; per-sample allocation not given. Day 63 following the first vaccine or placebo injection was when the samples were taken. Sequencing was performed with immunoSEQ multiplex PCR; in TCRdb, only in-frame clones are kept and a portion is missing. The data show 300,000 to 400,000 clones, with around 89% seen just once and roughly 6% held by the top ten. Sample: peripheral blood, taken in a trial of Ad26.COV2.S vaccine versus placebo. The receptors were sampled from a person between 18 and 60 years old who received the Ad26.COV2.S COVID-19 vaccine or a placebo.

The V gene is TRBV6-5, the J gene TRBJ1-3; unclear D gene. The CDR3 is made up of 13 amino acids. V was clipped by 8 bases and J by 2 bases, with 10 bases between them. In germline, CDR1 is MNHEY, CDR2 SVGAGI. CDR3 sequence: CASSRPPGNTIYF. CDR3 nucleotide sequence: TGTGCCAGCTCGCGGCCTCCTGGAAACACCATATATTTT.

This clone was counted a few times. The chain combines TRBV2 with TRBJ2-2; D possibly corresponds to TRBD1 (6 bases). V was shortened by 6 bases and J by 4 bases, with 18 bases between the two germline ends. Germline V gene data show CDR1 as SNHLY and CDR2 as FYNNEI. CDR3 length: 16 amino acids. The CDR3 coding sequence is TGTGCCAGCAGCGACCTTGGGGGCGCCTCCACCGGGGAGCTGTTTTTT. Its translation is CASSDLGGASTGELFF.

V gene TRBV19 combines with J gene TRBJ2-3; the match to TRBD1 covers 7 bases. Germline V gene sequence: CDR1 LNHDA, CDR2 SQIVND (reference sequence). This CDR3 is 16 amino acids long. Losses at the gene ends were 4 bases for V and 2 bases for J; bases not matched to a gene: 9. The DNA of the CDR3 is TGTGCCAGTAGTAGGCAGGGGGTAAAGATCACAGATACGCAGTATTTT. Protein sequence: CASSRQGVKITDTQYF.

The chain is built from TRBV19 and TRBJ1-2; tentatively, D is TRBD1 (6 bases). The CDR3 contains 14 residues. V was cut by 8 bases and J by 8 bases, with 21 bases left in between. Per germline, CDR1 LNHDA and CDR2 SQIVND (reference sequence). CDR3 DNA sequence: TGTGCCAGTTGCCACCGGGACATACGGCACGGCTACACCTTC. Translating gives CASCHRDIRHGYTF.

V usage is TRBV27 and J usage is TRBJ2-7, with D possibly TRBD2 on 6 matching bases. V lost 3 bases, J lost 2 bases, and 8 bases lay in between. Germline V gene sequence: CDR1 MNHEY, CDR2 SMNVEV (reference sequence). CDR3 length: 13 residues. This CDR3 is CASSFRETYEQYF. The CDR3 DNA reads TGTGCCAGCAGTTTCCGGGAGACCTACGAGCAGTACTTC.

This clone was observed once. V usage is TRBV9 and J usage is TRBJ2-3; 13 positions agree with TRBD2. The ends lost 4 bases at V and 5 bases at J; junction bases unmatched: 10. This CDR3 region has 17 residues. Per the germline V gene, CDR1 is SGDLS and CDR2 is YYNGEE. This CDR3 reads CASSPGLAGALGDTQYF. Written as DNA, the CDR3 is TGTGCCAGCAGCCCAGGACTAGCGGGGGCCCTCGGAGATACGCAGTATTTT.

This clone was counted once. The chain has TRBV28 and TRBJ1-4; D is unresolved. CDR1 MDHEN and CDR2 SYDVKM come from the germline V gene. Trimming pared 6 bases from V and 5 bases from J, leaving 7 bases between. The CDR3 length is 12 residues. CDR3 bases: TGTGCCAGCAGGCAGGCGAATGAAAAACTGTTTTTT. The encoded protein is CASRQANEKLFF.

This chain connects TRBV29-1 to TRBJ2-3, with D perhaps TRBD1 or TRBD2 (5 bases each). There are 14 residues in the CDR3. Germline CDR1 reads SQVTM; CDR2 reads ANQGSEA. Trimming shortened V by 3 bases and J by 1 base, and 11 bases separated the two germline ends. The CDR3 bases are TGCAGCGTTGATCAGGGACGGGGCACAGATACGCAGTATTTT. It translates to CSVDQGRGTDTQYF.

V usage is TRBV29-1 and J usage is TRBJ2-3; no clear D. The V gene lost 6 bases and the J gene lost 2 bases, with 9 bases spanning the gap. The CDR3 extends over 12 amino acids. Per germline, CDR1 SQVTM and CDR2 ANQGSEA. CDR3 bases: TGCAGCGTCATGTCGTCCACAGATACGCAGTATTTT. Amino acid sequence: CSVMSSTDTQYF.

This chain uses TRBV19 with TRBJ2-1; D remains unclear. With 7 bases removed from V and 1 base from J, the gap between germline ends came to 14 bases. This CDR3 has 15 amino acids. Per the germline V gene, CDR1 is LNHDA and CDR2 is SQIVND (reference sequence). CDR3 residues: CASKRNYESYNEQFF. The CDR3 DNA follows: TGTGCCAGTAAACGGAATTATGAATCCTACAATGAGCAGTTCTTC.

This clone was seen a single time. This chain connects TRBV19 to TRBJ2-1; tentatively, D is TRBD2 (7 bases). The CDR3 extends over 16 amino acids. Trimming removed 7 bases from V and 6 bases from J, with 22 bases in between. The germline V gene has CDR1 LNHDA and CDR2 SQIVND (reference sequence). The CDR3 DNA follows: TGTGCCAGTACGGTAGGGGGGGGGACTGGTATCAATGAGCAGTTCTTC. It yields the protein CASTVGGGTGINEQFF. Drawing the rest from reference TRBV19 and TRBJ2-1, the complete variable domain is DGGITQSPKYLFRKEGQNVTLSCEQNLNHDAMYWYRQDPGQGLRLIYYSQIVNDFQKGDIAEGYSVSREKKESFPLTVTSAQKNPTAFYLCASTVGGGTGINEQFFGPGTRLTVL.

This chain joins TRBV2 and TRBJ2-2; no firm D call. V was trimmed by 5 bases and J by 0 bases, leaving 7 bases between them. Germline-derived CDR1 and CDR2 are SNHLY and FYNNEI. This CDR3 is built from 14 residues. The CDR3 sequence is CASSFSANTGELFF. CDR3 nucleotides: TGTGCCAGCAGTTTTTCAGCGAACACCGGGGAGCTGTTTTTT.

A single count supports this clone. The CDR3 DNA sequence: TGTGCCAGCAGCCAAGGATCCCACCCAGATACGCAGTATTTT. Translating it yields CASSQGSHPDTQYF. The chain couples TRBV6-4 to TRBJ2-3, with no clear D. Deletions cut 6 bases from V and 4 bases from J, with 14 bases between. Per germline, CDR1 MRHNA and CDR2 SNTAGT. This CDR3 is 14 amino acids long.

This chain joins TRBV28 and TRBJ2-5, with D possibly matching TRBD1 (5 bases). V was trimmed by 3 bases and J by 5 bases, leaving 10 bases between them. Germline CDR1 and CDR2: MDHEN and SYDVKM. The CDR3 consists of 13 residues. CDR3 bases: TGTGCCAGCAGTTTTGCAGGGCGGGAGACCCAGTACTTC. It codes for CASSFAGRETQYF.

This chain connects TRBV7-9 to TRBJ2-7; unclear D gene. Looked up from germline, CDR1 is SEHNR and CDR2 is FQNEAQ (reference sequence). V lost 4 bases, J lost 5 bases, and 9 bases lay in between. The CDR3 has 12 amino acids. In DNA form, the CDR3 reads TGTGCCAGCAGCTCACAGACCCACGAGCAGTACTTC. The encoded protein is CASSSQTHEQYF.

This clone showed up just a few times. The chain uses TRBV21-1 and TRBJ1-5; the D call in the table, TRBD1, was not verified against the DNA. TRBV21-1 corresponds to a pseudogene. This CDR3 has 16 amino acids. This chain's CDR3 is CASSKGTDRANQPQHF. The CDR3, as DNA: TGTGCCAGCAGCAAAGGTACAGACAGGGCCAATCAGCCCCAGCATTTT.

This chain joins TRBV19 and TRBJ2-2, with TRBD1 matching over 10 bases. The junction had 4 bases not matched to a gene; V was cut back by 3 bases and J by 3 bases. Per the germline V gene, CDR1 is LNHDA and CDR2 is SQIVND (reference sequence). This CDR3 contains 16 residues. The CDR3 nucleotides read TGTGCCAGTAGTATTAGGACAGGGGGTTACACCGGGGAGCTGTTTTTT. Translation gives CASSIRTGGYTGELFF.

V is TRBV10-3 and J is TRBJ2-3; the match to TRBD1 covers 8 bases. This CDR3 spans 15 amino acids. Germline V gene lookup returns CDR1 ENHRY and CDR2 SYGVKD. Trimming cost V 6 bases and J 3 bases; bases outside gene matches: 8. CDR3 sequence: CAISADRVGTDTQYF. The CDR3 DNA is TGTGCCATCAGCGCGGACAGGGTAGGGACAGATACGCAGTATTTT.

V usage is TRBV7-2 and J usage is TRBJ1-5, with D hard to call. Germline V gene lookup returns CDR1 SGHTA and CDR2 FQGNSA. V was cut by 5 bases and J by 0 bases, with 8 bases left in between. The CDR3 runs to 14 residues. Written as DNA, the CDR3 is TGTGCCAGCAGCCAAGGGCCTAGCAATCAGCCCCAGCATTTT. Translation: CASSQGPSNQPQHF.

The genes are TRBV3-1 (or the pseudogene TRBV3-2) and TRBJ2-1; TRBD2 aligns across 9 bases. The CDR3 contains 16 residues. Germline CDR1 and CDR2: LGHDT and YNNKEL (reference sequence). V dropped 7 bases and J dropped 5; count of bases not matched to a gene: 12. The DNA of the CDR3 is TGTGCCAGCACAGGGGAGGGTAGCGGGAGAAACAATGAGCAGTTCTTC. Its translation: CASTGEGSGRNNEQFF.

This clone turned up a few times. The rearrangement links TRBV6-5 to TRBJ1-1; perhaps TRBD1 as D (6 bases). The CDR3 loop spans 13 amino acids. V lost 5 bases and J 3 bases, leaving 10 bases between the germline ends. Germline CDR1 and CDR2: MNHEY and SVGAGI. The CDR3 DNA reads as TGTGCCAGCAGTCAGGACAGAGACACTGAAGCTTTCTTT. It is translated as CASSQDRDTEAFF.

The chain combines TRBV5-1 with TRBJ1-3; D is ambiguous. The V end was cut by 1 base, the J end by 0 bases, with 14 bases between. The CDR3 consists of 17 residues. Germline assignment: CDR1 SGHRS and CDR2 YFSETQ. CDR3 protein: CASSLRYDTSSGNTIYF. CDR3 in DNA: TGCGCCAGCAGCTTGCGGTACGACACCAGCTCTGGAAACACCATATATTTT.

This chain joins TRBV5-4 and TRBJ2-5; D not resolved. Germline CDR1 is SGHNT and CDR2 is YYREEE (reference sequence). V lost 3 bases to trimming and J lost 2 bases, with 14 bases between them. This CDR3 comprises 15 residues. As DNA, the CDR3 is TGTGCCAGCAGCTCGGCTAGGTCCACACAAGAGACCCAGTACTTC. Protein: CASSSARSTQETQYF.

This clone is a singleton in its sample. The J gene is TRBJ1-2, the V gene TRBV28, with D possibly being TRBD1 (5 bases). The CDR3 extends over 16 amino acids. V lost 4 bases to trimming and J lost 1 base, with 16 bases between them. Germline V gene data show CDR1 as MDHEN and CDR2 as SYDVKM. The CDR3 spells CASSYRRGGGNYGYTF. The CDR3 DNA is TGTGCCAGCAGTTACCGTAGGGGCGGGGGTAACTATGGCTACACCTTC.

The genes are TRBV9 and TRBJ1-1; D is perhaps TRBD1 (5 bases). Trimming stripped 3 bases from V and 2 bases from J, with 11 bases between. The CDR3 runs to 14 residues. Germline CDR1 is SGDLS and CDR2 is YYNGEE. The CDR3, as DNA: TGTGCCAGCAGCGCACAGGAGAGAAACACTGAAGCTTTCTTT. It encodes CASSAQERNTEAFF. Supplemented by reference TRBV9 and TRBJ1-1, the full variable domain reads DSGVTQTPKHLITATGQRVTLRCSPRSGDLSVYWYQQSLDQGLQFLIQYYNGEERAKGNILERFSAQQFPDLHSELNLSSLELGDSALYFCASSAQERNTEAFFGQGTRLTVV.

This clone was seen only a few times. This chain links TRBV2 with TRBJ2-7; D may be TRBD1 or TRBD2 (5 bases each). V lost 5 bases and J 6 bases, leaving 11 bases between the germline ends. This CDR3 contains 12 residues. Germline values: CDR1 SNHLY, CDR2 FYNNEI. CDR3 sequence (DNA): TGTGCCAGCAGTTGGGGGACGGTCGAGCAGTACTTC. It codes for CASSWGTVEQYF.

This chain links TRBV4-1 with TRBJ2-2, with TRBD1 matching 8 bases. The CDR3 totals 14 residues. J gave up 3 bases and V 9 bases, and 6 bases lay outside the gene matches. The V gene's germline CDR1 is MGHRA and CDR2 YSYEKL. The CDR3 DNA reads TGCGCCAGTACGGACAGGGCCGACACCGGGGAGCTGTTTTTT. It codes for CASTDRADTGELFF.

V usage is TRBV4-2 and J usage is TRBJ2-6; D possibly uses TRBD1 or TRBD2 (5 bases each). Germline V gene lookup returns CDR1 LGHNA and CDR2 YNFKEQ. The CDR3 totals 18 residues. Trimming stripped 0 bases from V and 4 bases from J, with 16 bases between. CDR3 in amino acids: CASSQDPRGRLGANVLTF. The DNA for the CDR3 is TGTGCCAGCAGCCAAGATCCGAGGGGCCGCTTGGGGGCCAACGTCCTGACTTTC.

This chain connects TRBV5-1 to TRBJ1-5, with 8 bases aligning to TRBD1. Germline lookup yields CDR1 SGHRS and CDR2 YFSETQ. The length of the CDR3 is 14 residues. V shed 8 bases and J 3 bases; nucleotides not matched to a gene: 7. Written as DNA, the CDR3 is TGCGCCAGTTCGACAGGGGACGTCAATCAGCCCCAGCATTTT. It translates to CASSTGDVNQPQHF.